The entry below describes one T cell receptor beta chain. This specimen comes from a study of blood T cell repertoires in COVID-19. Study context: PBMCs, B-cell-depleted T cells, or T cells were the source of the cDNA or gDNA that made up the material.

The repertoire was sequenced with immunoSEQ multiplex PCR; TCRdb's copy has only in-frame clones and lacks some. The sample includes roughly 180,000 clones, approximately 80% of them seen just once. V lost 4 bases, J lost 0 bases, and 10 bases lay in between. Germline V lookup: CDR1 SEHNR, CDR2 FQNEAQ (reference sequence). The CDR3 is 16 residues long. Each participant's cohort was designated according to participant-reported clinical history. The sequenced sample consisted of PBMCs or T cells enriched from blood (not recorded which). The chain carries TRBV7-9 and TRBJ1-6, with a weak D call TRBD1 (6 bases). The TCR originated in a man between 40 and 49 years old who had recovered from COVID-19. The CDR3 is CASSSQGGSYNSPLHF. In DNA, the CDR3 is TGTGCCAGCAGCTCACAAGGGGGCTCCTATAATTCACCCCTCCACTTT. The full variable domain, with the rest looked up from reference TRBV7-9 and TRBJ1-6, is DTGVSQNPRHKITKRGQNVTFRCDPISEHNRLYWYRQTLGQGPEFLTYFQNEAQLEKSRLLSDRFSAERPKGSFSTLEIQRTEQGDSAMYLCASSSQGGSYNSPLHFGNGTRLTVT.